This T cell receptor beta chain emerged from a study of beta chain features in type 1 diabetes. Whole-study results and caveats: Patients with type 1 diabetes showed fewer VDJ junction insertions and more deletions. Sampled from patients, naive, central memory and Treg TCRB repertoires appeared more similar than those sampled from healthy donors.

Investigators reverse transcribed all isolated RNA, so they sequenced expressed TCRB transcripts. Some clones are missing from TCRdb's copy, which holds only in-frame ones; the method was immunoSEQ multiplex PCR. The sample includes a few hundred thousand clones, 15% to 20% seen only once; the top ten take around 0.044%. The CDR3 is made up of 14 amino acids. V was cut by 4 bases and J by 8 bases, with 20 bases left in between. Germline lookup yields CDR1 SQVTM and CDR2 ANQGSEA. As regards this clone: Its antigen is still unknown.

This clonotype originated in a woman under 30 in good health. The V and J genes are TRBV29-1 and TRBJ1-2; D may be TRBD1 (5 bases). Input material: naive CD4+ T cells from blood. The CDR3 bases are TGCAGCGTTGGGGGAGGGGATGCCCGGGGCGGCTACACCTTC. Protein sequence: CSVGGGDARGGYTF.